These T cell receptor beta chains were read from a single sample in a study of blood T cell repertoires in COVID-19. TCRdb's copy holds only in-frame clones and misses some; the assay was immunoSEQ multiplex PCR. The table lists hundreds of thousands of clones, approximately 89% of them singletons, with around 10% in the top ten. The sequencing sample was made of peripheral blood. These receptors were obtained from a woman aged 30 to 39 with COVID-19, enrolled during active disease. The CDR3 runs from the conserved cysteine through the conserved F or W. Each record gives: V gene, CDR3 length, clone size, J gene, D gene, CDR3 DNA, CDR3 protein. The D gene is left open where the match is weak. Clone size is given for some rows only: seen once, a few or many times, or a class if the clone is expanded.

>TRBV5-1|17|-|TRBJ1-5|-
TGCGCCAGCAGCTTGGCCGAAGACAGCTATAGCAATCAGCCCCAGCATTTT
CASSLAEDSYSNQPQHF
>TRBV5-1|14|-|TRBJ2-1|-
TGCGCCAGCAGCTTGTGGAGCTGGCCAGATGAGCAGTTCTTC
CASSLWSWPDEQFF
>TRBV7-7|15|-|TRBJ2-7|TRBD1
TGTGCCAGCAGCCCGGGGACAGGGGGGTCCTACGAGCAGTACTTC
CASSPGTGGSYEQYF
>TRBV3-1/TRBV3-2|16|-|TRBJ1-2|TRBD1
TGTGCCAGCAGCCAAGGGCGGGACAGGGAAAACTATGGCTACACCTTC
CASSQGRDRENYGYTF
>TRBV27|19|-|TRBJ1-1|-
TGTGCCAGCAGTTTATCTGGTTGGACAAATCGTGCCCCCGTTCCCGAAGCTTTCTTT
CASSLSGWTNRAPVPEAFF
>TRBV27|16|-|TRBJ2-7|TRBD1
TGTGCCAGCAGCCTTACGATGAGGGGGCGCGGGCTCGAGCAGTACTTC
CASSLTMRGRGLEQYF
>TRBV18|14|-|TRBJ1-3|-
TGTGCCAGCTCACTGACAGAAACTGGAAACACCATATATTTT
CASSLTETGNTIYF
>TRBV7-2|14|-|TRBJ2-1|TRBD2
TGTGCCAGCAGCTTAGGCGGGGGGGCATACGAGCAGTTCTTC
CASSLGGGAYEQFF
>TRBV6-6|14|-|TRBJ2-5|TRBD1
TGTGCCAGCAGTAGACAGGGCCGAAAAGAGACCCAGTACTTC
CASSRQGRKETQYF
>TRBV18|14|-|TRBJ1-5|-
TGTGCCAGCTCACCCAGGCAGCTCGAGGGGCCCCAGCATTTT
CASSPRQLEGPQHF
>TRBV9|16|once|TRBJ2-3|-
TGTGCCAGCAGCGTACCGCGCCAGGATCCCACAGATACGCAGTATTTT
CASSVPRQDPTDTQYF
>TRBV6-1|14|-|TRBJ1-5|-
TGTGCCAGCAGTGAGGGAGGGCCGGATCAGCCCCAGCATTTT
CASSEGGPDQPQHF
>TRBV27|16|-|TRBJ1-6|-
TGTGCCAGCAGTTACGACAGGAAAGCTTATAATTCACCCCTCCACTTT
CASSYDRKAYNSPLHF
>TRBV12-3/TRBV12-4|13|-|TRBJ1-2|TRBD1
TGTGCCAGCAGTTTGGGGACAGGGGATGGCTACACCTTC
CASSLGTGDGYTF
>TRBV28|13|-|TRBJ1-5|-
TGTGCCAGCAGTTCTCTCCGGAATCAGCCCCAGCATTTT
CASSSLRNQPQHF
>TRBV11-2|15|-|TRBJ2-3|TRBD2
TGTGCCAGCAGCCCTGGGCGGGGGGGCACAGATACGCAGTATTTT
CASSPGRGGTDTQYF
>TRBV7-9|14|-|TRBJ2-7|-
TGTGCCAGCAGCTTAGGACAGAGCTCCTACGAGCAGTACTTC
CASSLGQSSYEQYF
>TRBV9|17|-|TRBJ2-2|TRBD2
TGTGCCAGCAGCCCCAAGACTAGCGGGGACTACACCGGGGAGCTGTTTTTT
CASSPKTSGDYTGELFF
>TRBV14|13|-|TRBJ1-2|TRBD1
TGTGCCAGCAGCCCTCGACAGGGGGATGGCTACACCTTC
CASSPRQGDGYTF
>TRBV6-5|14|-|TRBJ1-5|-
TGTGCCAGCAGTCAAAACGGGGGGGGGCAGCCCCAGCATTTT
CASSQNGGGQPQHF
>TRBV5-8|15|-|TRBJ1-5|-
TGTGCCAGCAGCTTGCTGGGGGCGGGCAATCAGCCCCAGCATTTT
CASSLLGAGNQPQHF
>TRBV29-1|13|few|TRBJ1-5|TRBD1
TGCAGCGTAACACAGGGGGCAGGTCAGCCCCAGCATTTT
CSVTQGAGQPQHF
>TRBV12-3/TRBV12-4|13|-|TRBJ2-7|-
TGTGCCAGCAGTCGCCCGGAGGTTCACGAGCAGTACTTC
CASSRPEVHEQYF
>TRBV9|16|-|TRBJ1-2|TRBD1
TGTGCCAGCAGCGTAGCTCGAACAGGGGGCCACTATGGCTACACCTTC
CASSVARTGGHYGYTF
>TRBV5-1|15|-|TRBJ2-7|-
TGCGCCAGCAGCACGGAGACGGCTGAAAGGAACGAGCAGTACTTC
CASSTETAERNEQYF
>TRBV7-6|13|-|TRBJ2-3|-
TGTGCCAGCAGGGGCCAGGGGTCAGATACGCAGTATTTT
CASRGQGSDTQYF
>TRBV10-3|14|-|TRBJ1-5|-
TGTGCCATCAGCGGAGGGGCGAGCAATCAGCCCCAGCATTTT
CAISGGASNQPQHF
>TRBV13|16|-|TRBJ2-2|TRBD2
TGTGCCAGCAGCCCCTTGGGGACTAGCGGGTTCTCGGAGCTGTTTTTT
CASSPLGTSGFSELFF
>TRBV25-1|13|-|TRBJ1-2|-
TGTGCCAGCAGTGAGGGAGTAGGCTATGGCTACACCTTC
CASSEGVGYGYTF
>TRBV6-5|14|-|TRBJ1-4|-
TGTGCCAGCAGTTACGACAGGTATCCTGAAAAACTGTTTTTT
CASSYDRYPEKLFF
>TRBV5-1|13|-|TRBJ2-1|-
TGCGCCAGCAGCTTGGGCTCGAGGAATGAGCAGTTCTTC
CASSLGSRNEQFF
>TRBV6-2/TRBV6-3|15|-|TRBJ1-5|TRBD1
TGTGCCAGCAGTCTTTTAGACAGGGCTAATCAGCCCCAGCATTTT
CASSLLDRANQPQHF
>TRBV11-3|15|-|TRBJ2-7|-
TGTGCCAGCAGCTTATCCAGCGGCAGCTCCTACGAGCAGTACTTC
CASSLSSGSSYEQYF
>TRBV2|13|many|TRBJ1-2|-
TGTGCCAGCAGTGAAGCGGAGGGCGGGAGCTACACCTTC
CASSEAEGGSYTF
>TRBV14|13|-|TRBJ1-2|-
TGTGCCAGCAGTGTGCAGGGTAACTATGGCTACACCTTC
CASSVQGNYGYTF
>TRBV9|18|-|TRBJ2-1|TRBD2
TGTGCCAGCAGCGTAGGAACTAGCGGGGGGGTCTCCTACAATGAGCAGTTCTTC
CASSVGTSGGVSYNEQFF
>TRBV28|15|-|TRBJ1-4|-
TGTGCCAGCAGTCTCCCGCACAGGCGGGGTGAAAAACTGTTTTTT
CASSLPHRRGEKLFF
>TRBV5-1|18|-|TRBJ2-3|TRBD2
TGCGCCAGCAGCTTTCCCAGCGGGGGGGCCCAAATCACAGATACGCAGTATTTT
CASSFPSGGAQITDTQYF
>TRBV6-5|15|-|TRBJ1-5|-
TGTGCCAGCAGGGAGGGGGGGGGAAGTTATCAGCCCCAGCATTTT
CASREGGGSYQPQHF
>TRBV28|16|-|TRBJ2-7|TRBD1
TGTGCCAGCACCACTCCCGGGACAGGGAGCTCCTACGAGCAGTACTTC
CASTTPGTGSSYEQYF
>TRBV6-1|13|-|TRBJ1-2|-
TGTGCCAGCAGTGAAGCGACAGCAGGAGGCTACACCTTC
CASSEATAGGYTF
>TRBV28|19|-|TRBJ2-6|-
TGTGCCAGCAGTTTGGTTCGGGCAGGGTCGAGCTCTGGGGCCAACGTCCTGACTTTC
CASSLVRAGSSSGANVLTF